The 21 T cell receptor beta chains given below trace back to one sample, sequenced in a study of CD8 T cells in Susac syndrome. RNA in amounts of roughly 0.5 to 1 ug was reverse transcribed with random hexamers. In TCRdb, the immunoSEQ multiplex PCR reads were re-called with MiXCR into one record per CDR3 protein. Here the sample spans about 150,000 distinct CDR3 sequences, approximately 94% being singletons. The sample taken for sequencing was CD4+ T cells from PBMCs. The receptor source for this set is a human donor in good health.

The V call is TRBV13, the J call TRBJ2-2, with 8 bases lining up with TRBD1. V was pared by 2 bases and J by 1 base, with 3 bases of the junction left unmatched. Looked up from germline, CDR1 is PRHDT and CDR2 is FYEKMQ (reference sequence). The CDR3 runs to 16 residues. The CDR3 sequence is CASSLTGTGNTGELFF. The CDR3 DNA follows: TGTGCCAGCAGCTTAACCGGGACAGGGAACACCGGGGAGCTGTTTTTT.

The chain is built from TRBV19 and TRBJ2-7, with D maybe TRBD1 (5 bases). V was shortened by 2 bases and J by 0 bases, with 5 bases between the two germline ends. Germline CDR1 reads LNHDA; CDR2 reads SQIVND (reference sequence). The length of the CDR3 is 13 residues. The CDR3 reads CASSIQGSYEQYF. DNA of the CDR3: TGTGCCAGTAGTATACAGGGCTCCTACGAGCAGTACTTC.

V and J are TRBV7-7 and TRBJ2-2; the D gene is possibly TRBD1 (6 bases). Trimming pared 3 bases from V and 4 bases from J, leaving 12 bases between. The CDR3 covers 15 residues. The germline CDR1 and CDR2 sequences are SSHAT and FNYEAQ (reference sequence). CDR3 nucleotide sequence: TGTGCCAGCAGCTTTGAGGACAGACCCACCGGGGAGCTGTTTTTT. As protein: CASSFEDRPTGELFF.

The chain carries TRBV5-1 and TRBJ2-7, with TRBD2 matching 11 bases. The CDR3 loop spans 15 amino acids. The V gene end was trimmed by 6 bases and the J gene end by 3 bases; junction bases not matched to a gene: 8. Germline V gene lookup returns CDR1 SGHRS and CDR2 YFSETQ. CDR3 nucleotide sequence: TGCGCCAGCAATCCACTAGCGGGAGATGGCTACGAGCAGTACTTC. As protein: CASNPLAGDGYEQYF.

The chain has TRBV7-8 and TRBJ2-1, with 11 bases identical to TRBD2. The V gene's germline CDR1 is SGHVS and CDR2 FQNEAQ. The CDR3 spans 15 residues. With V trimmed by 5 bases and J by 6 bases, 6 bases remained unmatched. For the CDR3, the DNA is TGTGCCAGCAGCACCAGACTAGCGGGACGCAATGAGCAGTTCTTC. This codes for CASSTRLAGRNEQFF. The entire variable domain, with the rest obtained from reference TRBV7-8 and TRBJ2-1, is as follows: GAGVSQSPRYKVAKRGQDVALRCDPISGHVSLFWYQQALGQGPEFLTYFQNEAQLDKSGLPSDRFFAERPEGSVSTLKIQRTQQEDSAVYLCASSTRLAGRNEQFFGPGTRLTVL.

The V call is TRBV18, the J call TRBJ1-1; TRBD1 might be the D (6 bases). This CDR3 has 16 residues. V was clipped by 2 bases and J by 3 bases, with 16 bases between them. Germline CDR1 and CDR2: KGHSH and LQKENI. The CDR3 is CASSPRTGLVDTEAFF. DNA of the CDR3: TGTGCCAGCTCACCAAGAACAGGGTTAGTGGACACTGAAGCTTTCTTT.

The chain carries TRBV30 and TRBJ1-2; D remains ambiguous. This CDR3 region has 13 residues. Germline loops: CDR1 GTSNPN, CDR2 SVGIG (reference sequence). V was shortened by 1 base and J by 8 bases, with 14 bases between the two germline ends. The CDR3, as DNA: TGTGCCTGGAGTGGGTACGGAGGAGACGGCTACACCTTC. Translating it yields CAWSGYGGDGYTF.

The gene calls are TRBV27 and TRBJ2-7; a possible D gene is TRBD2 (5 bases). V lost 6 bases, J lost 3 bases, and 15 bases lay in between. Germline V gene lookup returns CDR1 MNHEY and CDR2 SMNVEV (reference sequence). The CDR3 extends over 14 amino acids. CDR3 sequence (DNA): TGTGCCAGCAGGGCGGGCCCGTTCGGCTACGAGCAGTACTTC. Translation: CASRAGPFGYEQYF.

V and J are TRBV2 and TRBJ2-5, with TRBD1 matching 8 bases. V trimming: 4 bases; J trimming: 7 bases; junction bases outside the gene matches: 11. Germline-derived CDR1 and CDR2 are SNHLY and FYNNEI. The CDR3 has 15 residues. The CDR3 DNA follows: TGTGCCAGCAGTGGCCCTCCGGACAGGGATGGGACCCAGTACTTC. Amino acid sequence: CASSGPPDRDGTQYF.

The count of this clonotype is one. The gene calls are TRBV2 and TRBJ1-2; D is uncertain. There are 12 residues in the CDR3. The germline V and J ends were trimmed by 6 bases and 3 bases, with 8 bases remaining between them. In germline, CDR1 is SNHLY, CDR2 FYNNEI. Here the CDR3 reads CASSQGYYGYTF. Written as DNA, the CDR3 is TGTGCCAGCAGCCAAGGTTACTATGGCTACACCTTC.

This chain links TRBV29-1 with TRBJ1-3, with 10 bases aligning to TRBD1. V was clipped by 6 bases and J by 2 bases; unmatched bases: 10. Germline values: CDR1 SQVTM, CDR2 ANQGSEA. This CDR3 contains 16 residues. DNA for the CDR3: TGCAGCGTCCAAAGATCCGGGACAGGGGCTGGAAACACCATATATTTT. It encodes CSVQRSGTGAGNTIYF.

The chain uses TRBV21-1 and TRBJ1-5; the D call in the table, TRBD1, was not verified against the DNA. TRBV21-1 is annotated as a pseudogene. The CDR3 extends over 17 amino acids. The CDR3 region has the DNA TGTGCCAGCAGCACCACCGAGGGGGACAGGGGAAGGCAGCCCCAGCATTTT. It specifies CASSTTEGDRGRQPQHF.

This clonotype has a single count. The V and J genes are TRBV7-9 and TRBJ2-6, with 9 bases lining up with TRBD1. Germline values: CDR1 SEHNR, CDR2 FQNEAQ (reference sequence). The CDR3 has 18 residues. Trimming at V came to 5 bases and at J to 1 base, leaving 9 bases not matched to a gene. CDR3 protein: CASSQPGQGFSGANVLTF. The CDR3 DNA reads TGTGCCAGCAGCCAACCGGGACAGGGATTTTCTGGGGCCAACGTCCTGACTTTC.

CDR3 in DNA: TGTGCCAGCAGCTTAGGACTAGCACCCCTCAGTGAGCAGTTCTTC. Translation: CASSLGLAPLSEQFF. The chain recombines TRBV7-9 with TRBJ2-1, with 7 bases identical to TRBD2. Unmatched junction bases numbered 9, after V lost 1 base and J lost 9 bases. This CDR3 spans 15 amino acids. The germline V gene has CDR1 SEHNR and CDR2 FQNEAQ (reference sequence).

A few counts support this clonotype. V and J are TRBV5-1 and TRBJ2-2, with D maybe TRBD1 (5 bases). V lost 0 bases to trimming and J lost 4 bases, with 10 bases between them. The CDR3 has 15 amino acids. Germline V CDR1 and CDR2: SGHRS, YFSETQ. CDR3 DNA sequence: TGCGCCAGCAGCTTGGATGGGGCTGCCACCGGGGAGCTGTTTTTT. Translated, it gives CASSLDGAATGELFF. The variable domain in full, completed from reference TRBV5-1 and TRBJ2-2, reads KAGVTQTPRYLIKTRGQQVTLSCSPISGHRSVSWYQQTPGQGLQFLFEYFSETQRNKGNFPGRFSGRQFSNSRSEMNVSTLELGDSALYLCASSLDGAATGELFFGEGSRLTVL.

The V call is TRBV30, the J call TRBJ2-1; 11 bases are shared with TRBD1. The CDR3 contains 15 residues. Per germline, CDR1 GTSNPN and CDR2 SVGIG (reference sequence). J lost 8 bases, V lost 5 bases, and 11 bases had no gene match. Here the CDR3 reads CAWLPLGQGEDEQFF. Here the CDR3 DNA reads TGTGCCTGGTTACCTCTGGGACAGGGGGAAGATGAGCAGTTCTTC. The entire variable domain, with the rest obtained from reference TRBV30 and TRBJ2-1, is as follows: SQTIHQWPATLVQPVGSPLSLECTVEGTSNPNLYWYRQAAGRGLQLLFYSVGIGQISSEVPQNLSASRPQDRQFILSSKKLLLSDSGFYLCAWLPLGQGEDEQFFGPGTRLTVL.

J is TRBJ2-7 and V is TRBV6-2 or TRBV6-3; D not resolved. The V end lost 2 bases, the J end lost 2 bases, and 16 bases lay between the germline ends. Germline values: CDR1 MNHEY, CDR2 SVGEGT. This CDR3 is 16 amino acids long. Here the CDR3 reads CASSYPTERRAYEQYF. The CDR3 DNA is TGTGCCAGCAGTTACCCCACCGAGCGAAGAGCCTACGAGCAGTACTTC.

V gene TRBV5-4 combines with J gene TRBJ2-3, with 9 bases identical to TRBD1. Germline V gene lookup returns CDR1 SGHNT and CDR2 YYREEE (reference sequence). V lost 4 bases, J lost 3 bases, and 9 bases stayed unmatched. This CDR3 contains 16 residues. The CDR3 DNA follows: TGTGCCAGCAGCGCAATTTCCGGGACAGGGACAGATACGCAGTATTTT. Protein sequence: CASSAISGTGTDTQYF.

This clonotype has more than one count but fewer than ten. J is TRBJ2-1 and V is TRBV7-9; D is uncertain. Trimming shortened V by 0 bases and J by 7 bases, and 7 bases separated the two germline ends. Germline CDR1 SEHNR, CDR2 FQNEAQ (reference sequence). The CDR3 has 13 amino acids. Here the CDR3 reads CASSLAAGNEQFF. In nucleotides, the CDR3 is TGTGCCAGCAGCTTAGCTGCCGGGAATGAGCAGTTCTTC. Together with reference TRBV7-9 and TRBJ2-1, the CDR3 gives the full variable domain: DTGVSQNPRHKITKRGQNVTFRCDPISEHNRLYWYRQTLGQGPEFLTYFQNEAQLEKSRLLSDRFSAERPKGSFSTLEIQRTEQGDSAMYLCASSLAAGNEQFFGPGTRLTVL.

V is TRBV3-1 and J is TRBJ2-1; perhaps TRBD2 as D (6 bases). The CDR3 consists of 15 residues. Germline-derived CDR1 and CDR2 are LGHDT and YNNKEL (reference sequence). Trimming removed 1 base from V and 8 bases from J, with 15 bases in between. DNA for the CDR3: TGTGCCAGCAGCCAAGGACTAGTCAGGGTTTATGAGCAGTTCTTC. Residues: CASSQGLVRVYEQFF.

In this sample, this clonotype turned up a few times. The rearrangement uses TRBV3-1 and TRBJ2-7; 7 positions agree with TRBD1. The V segment lost 6 bases and the J segment 3 bases; nucleotides outside the gene matches: 8. CDR3 length: 14 residues. Per germline, CDR1 LGHDT and CDR2 YNNKEL (reference sequence). Here the CDR3 reads CASRQQGNFYEQYF. CDR3 nucleotides: TGTGCCAGCAGGCAACAGGGGAATTTCTACGAGCAGTACTTC.